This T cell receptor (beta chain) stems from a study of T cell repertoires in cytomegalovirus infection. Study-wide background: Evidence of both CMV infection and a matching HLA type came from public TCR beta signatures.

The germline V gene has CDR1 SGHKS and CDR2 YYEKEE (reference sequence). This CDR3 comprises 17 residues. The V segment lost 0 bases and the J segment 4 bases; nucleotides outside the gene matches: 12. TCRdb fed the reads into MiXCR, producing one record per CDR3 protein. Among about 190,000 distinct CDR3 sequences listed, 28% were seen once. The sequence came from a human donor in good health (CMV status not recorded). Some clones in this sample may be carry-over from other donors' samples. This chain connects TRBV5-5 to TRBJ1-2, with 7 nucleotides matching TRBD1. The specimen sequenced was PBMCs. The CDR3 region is CASSLDRPLTGSYGYTF. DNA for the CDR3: TGTGCCAGCAGCTTGGACCGACCCCTGACAGGGAGCTATGGCTACACCTTC.